Presented here are 5 T cell receptor beta chains from one specimen sequenced in a study of CD8+CD57+ T cells in acquired aplastic anemia. TCR beta VDJ and CDR3 profiling used genomic DNA as template. TCRdb reanalysed the reads using MiXCR and keeps one entry per CDR3 protein. The top ten hold 20% of the sample, which has hundreds of thousands of distinct CDR3 sequences, under 50% seen once. In patients chosen for sequencing, flow cytometry had shown CD8+CD57+ cell expansion. Sample: sorted CD4+, CD8+, or CD8+CD57+ T cells (not recorded which) from PBMCs. Receptors originate from a human donor with aplastic anemia.

The V gene is TRBV12-3 or TRBV12-4, the J gene TRBJ2-7, with D possibly being TRBD1 or TRBD2 (5 bases each). Trimming stripped 6 bases from V and 2 bases from J, with 23 bases between. This CDR3 is built from 17 residues. For the CDR3, the DNA is TGTGCCAGCAGCACCGGGACGCTGAGGGAAAGCCCCTACGAGCAGTACTTC. This encodes CASSTGTLRESPYEQYF.

This clonotype has just a few counts. The chain combines TRBV30 with TRBJ1-1; TRBD1 agrees at 7 bases. Germline V gene lookup returns CDR1 GTSNPN and CDR2 SVGIG (reference sequence). J gave up 8 bases and V 3 bases, and 9 bases lay outside the gene matches. The CDR3 is 13 residues long. This CDR3 is CAWREDRALEAFF. The CDR3 bases are TGTGCCTGGAGGGAAGACAGGGCTCTGGAAGCTTTCTTT.

This clonotype was recorded at least ten times. V and J are TRBV7-9 and TRBJ1-2, with D possibly being TRBD1 (5 bases). The CDR3 has 14 residues. CDR1 and CDR2 from the germline V gene are SEHNR and FQNEAQ (reference sequence). The V end lost 3 bases, the J end lost 2 bases, and 10 bases lay between the germline ends. The CDR3 nucleotides are TGTGCCAGCAGCTTTGAGGGACGGAACTATGGCTACACCTTC. Translated: CASSFEGRNYGYTF.

The J gene is TRBJ1-1, the V gene TRBV15; possible D gene TRBD1, 5 bases. Germline V gene data show CDR1 as LNHNV and CDR2 as YYDKDF (reference sequence). The CDR3 is made up of 15 amino acids. V shed 3 bases and J shed 4 bases, with 15 bases lying between them. CDR3 coding DNA: TGTGCCACCAGCAGCCAAACCCAGGGTGTCACTGAAGCTTTCTTT. Its protein product is CATSSQTQGVTEAFF.

This clonotype was counted many times. V is TRBV6-4 and J is TRBJ2-1; D not resolved. Trimming left V 0 bases short and J 6 bases short, with 6 bases between. The CDR3 runs 13 residues. Germline V lookup: CDR1 MRHNA, CDR2 SNTAGT. The CDR3 loop reads CASSDSRFNEQFF. CDR3 DNA sequence: TGTGCCAGCAGTGACTCGAGGTTCAATGAGCAGTTCTTC.